The 25 T cell receptor beta chains below all came from one sample that was sequenced in a study of OX40 agonist ivuxolimab in advanced cancers. Produced via immunoSEQ multiplex PCR; TCRdb's table is partial and in-frame only. The sample contains around 45,000 clones, 88% of which appear only once. Sequenced here: CD4+ or CD8+ T cells sorted from blood, sampled in a trial of the OX40 agonist ivuxolimab. Every receptor here comes from an adult with an advanced solid tumor such as melanoma, head and neck, liver or kidney cancer.

The chain has TRBV5-4 and TRBJ2-7; TRBD1 matches 7 bases. Trimming at V came to 0 bases and at J to 1 base, leaving 1 base not matched to a gene. The CDR3 covers 14 residues. CDR1 is SGHNT, CDR2 YYREEE, per germline (reference sequence). CDR3 sequence (DNA): TGTGCCAGCAGCTTGGGACAGGGTTCCTACGAGCAGTACTTC. Translation gives CASSLGQGSYEQYF. The full variable domain, with the rest looked up from reference TRBV5-4 and TRBJ2-7, is ETGVTQSPTHLIKTRGQQVTLRCSSQSGHNTVSWYQQALGQGPQFIFQYYREEENGRGNFPPRFSGLQFPNYSSELNVNALELDDSALYLCASSLGQGSYEQYFGPGTRLTVT.

The gene calls are TRBV2 and TRBJ2-7; D possibly uses TRBD1 or TRBD2 (6 bases each). The CDR3 sequence is 14 residues long. V was clipped by 8 bases and J by 6 bases, with 20 bases between them. CDR1 is SNHLY and CDR2 is FYNNEI in the germline V gene. Here the CDR3 DNA reads TGTGCCAGCCAACAACAGGGAGGTTTAGGCGAGCAGTACTTC. It yields the protein CASQQQGGLGEQYF.

V is TRBV6-5 and J is TRBJ2-7; a weak D match, TRBD1 (5 bases). Germline CDR1 reads MNHEY; CDR2 reads SVGAGI. The CDR3 loop spans 15 amino acids. V lost 5 bases and J lost 2, with 16 bases in between. CDR3 sequence: CASSPGGARTYEQYF. In DNA form, the CDR3 reads TGTGCCAGCAGTCCCGGTGGGGCCCGGACCTACGAGCAGTACTTC.

This chain connects TRBV11-2 to TRBJ2-3; either TRBD1 or TRBD2 may fit D (5 bases each). CDR1 and CDR2 (germline): SGHAT, FQNNGV. Between the trimmed V and J ends, which lost 2 bases and 0 bases, there was a span of 9 bases. This CDR3 spans 15 amino acids. The DNA for the CDR3 is TGTGCCAGCAGCTTACTGGGGGTAAGCACAGATACGCAGTATTTT. It specifies CASSLLGVSTDTQYF.

The V gene is TRBV5-1, the J gene TRBJ1-3; 7 bases map to TRBD1. This CDR3 comprises 15 residues. V shed 3 bases, J shed 0 bases, and the junction held 3 bases outside the gene matches. Germline V lookup: CDR1 SGHRS, CDR2 YFSETQ. This CDR3 reads CASSSQGTSGNTIYF. The DNA for the CDR3 is TGCGCCAGCAGCTCACAGGGGACCTCTGGAAACACCATATATTTT.

The chain uses TRBV7-3 and TRBJ2-1; D could derive from TRBD1 or TRBD2 (5 bases each). From germline, CDR1 is SGHTA and CDR2 FQGTGA. The CDR3 has 15 amino acids. Trimming stripped 2 bases from V and 4 bases from J, with 12 bases between. Here the CDR3 reads CASSLGGSGYNEQFF. CDR3 in DNA: TGTGCCAGCAGCTTAGGGGGATCGGGATACAATGAGCAGTTCTTC. Using reference TRBV7-3 and TRBJ2-1 for the parts outside the CDR3, the full variable domain is GAGVSQTPSNKVTEKGKYVELRCDPISGHTALYWYRQSLGQGPEFLIYFQGTGAADDSGLPNDRFFAVRPEGSVSTLKIQRTERGDSAVYLCASSLGGSGYNEQFFGPGTRLTVL.

The chain couples TRBV28 to TRBJ2-3; 8 positions match TRBD1. Germline V gives CDR1 MDHEN, CDR2 SYDVKM. Losses at the gene ends were 3 bases for V and 1 base for J; bases not matched to a gene: 3. This CDR3 comprises 15 residues. CDR3 sequence (DNA): TGTGCCAGCAGTTTGACAGGGGAAGGCACAGATACGCAGTATTTT. Translating gives CASSLTGEGTDTQYF.

The V call is TRBV18, the J call TRBJ2-2; 7 nucleotides align to TRBD1. Germline loops: CDR1 KGHSH, CDR2 LQKENI. The trim removed 5 bases at V and 2 bases at J, leaving 5 bases unmatched. CDR3 length: 15 residues. CDR3 sequence: CASSSGTVNTGELFF. The CDR3 coding sequence is TGTGCCAGCTCATCGGGGACAGTCAACACCGGGGAGCTGTTTTTT.

The chain carries TRBV28 and TRBJ2-7; D uncertain. The germline V and J ends were trimmed by 5 bases and 2 bases, with 7 bases remaining between them. This CDR3 has 12 residues. CDR1 is MDHEN and CDR2 is SYDVKM in the germline V gene. CDR3 amino acids: CASSPPTYEQYF. CDR3 nucleotide sequence: TGTGCCAGCAGTCCCCCCACCTACGAGCAGTACTTC.

J is TRBJ1-1 and V is TRBV7-9; TRBD1 matches 8 bases. With 2 bases clipped from V and 3 bases from J, the junction kept 5 bases outside the gene matches. This CDR3 region has 15 residues. Germline loops: CDR1 SEHNR, CDR2 FQNEAQ (reference sequence). Written as DNA, the CDR3 is TGTGCCAGCAGCTTAACGCTGACAGGGGACACTGAAGCTTTCTTT. Protein sequence: CASSLTLTGDTEAFF. Full variable domain (rest looked up from reference TRBV7-9 and TRBJ1-1): DTGVSQNPRHKITKRGQNVTFRCDPISEHNRLYWYRQTLGQGPEFLTYFQNEAQLEKSRLLSDRFSAERPKGSFSTLEIQRTEQGDSAMYLCASSLTLTGDTEAFFGQGTRLTVV.

This clone has more than one count but fewer than ten. The V gene is TRBV13, the J gene TRBJ2-1, with TRBD2 matching over 8 bases. Trimming cost V 6 bases and J 4 bases; bases outside gene matches: 8. This CDR3 has 15 amino acids. Germline V lookup: CDR1 PRHDT, CDR2 FYEKMQ (reference sequence). The CDR3 region has the DNA TGTGCCAGCAGTTTAACTAGCGGACTTTACAATGAGCAGTTCTTC. Its translation: CASSLTSGLYNEQFF.

This clone has a handful of counts. This chain uses TRBV19 with TRBJ1-2; maybe TRBD1 (5 bases). CDR1 is LNHDA, CDR2 SQIVND, per germline (reference sequence). The CDR3 is 13 amino acids. Trimming pared 6 bases from V and 4 bases from J, leaving 12 bases between. Here the CDR3 DNA reads TGTGCCAGTAGGAACAGGCCGACCTATGGCTACACCTTC. It translates to CASRNRPTYGYTF. Variable domain in full (rest from reference TRBV19 and TRBJ1-2): DGGITQSPKYLFRKEGQNVTLSCEQNLNHDAMYWYRQDPGQGLRLIYYSQIVNDFQKGDIAEGYSVSREKKESFPLTVTSAQKNPTAFYLCASRNRPTYGYTFGSGTRLTVV.

This chain joins TRBV6-5 and TRBJ2-5, with TRBD2 matching over 10 bases. This CDR3 is built from 16 residues. The germline CDR1 and CDR2 sequences are MNHEY and SVGAGI. Trimming at V came to 0 bases and at J to 5 bases, leaving 6 bases not matched to a gene. CDR3 coding DNA: TGTGCCAGCAGTTACTCTCGGCTAGCGGGAGTGGAGACCCAGTACTTC. Encoded protein: CASSYSRLAGVETQYF.

The rearrangement joins TRBV7-2 to TRBJ2-5; TRBD1 agrees at 7 bases. J lost 5 bases, V lost 1 base, and 4 bases had no gene match. Germline V gene sequence: CDR1 SGHTA, CDR2 FQGNSA. This CDR3 has 14 amino acids. The CDR3 reads CASSLDRGWETQYF. CDR3 bases: TGTGCCAGCAGCTTAGACAGGGGCTGGGAGACCCAGTACTTC.

This clone was seen a single time. The V call is TRBV27, the J call TRBJ2-1; D possibly uses TRBD1 or TRBD2 (5 bases each). CDR1 is MNHEY, CDR2 SMNVEV, per germline (reference sequence). The CDR3 runs 12 residues. V was clipped by 8 bases and J by 4 bases, with 9 bases between them. Here the CDR3 DNA reads TGTGCCAGCGTGGGGGAATACAATGAGCAGTTCTTC. Protein: CASVGEYNEQFF.

This chain joins TRBV2 and TRBJ1-3; possible D gene TRBD1, 6 bases. The V end was cut by 4 bases, the J end by 4 bases, with 26 bases between. This CDR3 has 19 amino acids. Germline assignment: CDR1 SNHLY and CDR2 FYNNEI. DNA for the CDR3: TGTGCCAGCAGTGCCCCTCTTTACTCGGGACACAACGGCGGAAACACCATATATTTT. Translated, it gives CASSAPLYSGHNGGNTIYF.

The rearrangement links TRBV4-1 to TRBJ1-1; no definite D call. The length of the CDR3 is 14 residues. Per germline, CDR1 MGHRA and CDR2 YSYEKL. Trimming removed 0 bases from V and 11 bases from J, with 16 bases in between. The CDR3 region is CASSQDHAETSAFF. As DNA, the CDR3 is TGCGCCAGCAGCCAAGACCACGCGGAGACTTCGGCTTTCTTT.

This chain uses TRBV10-3 with TRBJ2-3; D uncertain. V shed 9 bases and J shed 1 base, with 11 bases lying between them. CDR1 and CDR2 from the germline V gene are ENHRY and SYGVKD. CDR3 length equals 13 residues. CDR3 in DNA: TGTGCCATAGGGCCTAGTGGCACAGATACGCAGTATTTT. Amino acids: CAIGPSGTDTQYF.

This clone has just one count. The genes are TRBV29-1 and TRBJ1-1; 8 positions match TRBD1. The J segment lost 4 bases and the V segment lost 7 bases, leaving 5 bases of the junction unmatched. This CDR3 spans 12 amino acids. The germline gives CDR1 SQVTM, CDR2 ANQGSEA. Here the CDR3 reads CSGGTGGTEAFF. In DNA, the CDR3 is TGCAGCGGAGGGACAGGCGGCACTGAAGCTTTCTTT.

V is TRBV14 and J is TRBJ2-2, with a possible D match to TRBD2 (6 bases). CDR3 length: 15 residues. Trimming removed 2 bases from V and 4 bases from J, with 11 bases in between. Germline loops: CDR1 SGHDN, CDR2 FVKESK. The CDR3 loop is CASSQNGRITGELFF. The CDR3 DNA reads as TGTGCCAGCAGCCAAAATGGGAGGATCACCGGGGAGCTGTTTTTT.

This clone has a single count. The chain links TRBV19 to TRBJ2-5; 15 bases match TRBD2. This CDR3 is built from 17 residues. Germline V gene data show CDR1 as LNHDA and CDR2 as SQIVND (reference sequence). With V trimmed by 3 bases and J by 3 bases, 5 bases remained unmatched. CDR3 amino acids: CASSILGLAGGKETQYF. The CDR3 nucleotides read TGTGCCAGTAGTATTCTGGGACTAGCGGGAGGAAAAGAGACCCAGTACTTC.

The chain uses TRBV10-3 and TRBJ1-4, with 7 bases fitting TRBD1. Losses at the gene ends were 4 bases for V and 5 bases for J; bases not matched to a gene: 4. The CDR3 runs 14 residues. The germline V gene encodes CDR1 ENHRY and CDR2 SYGVKD. The CDR3 DNA sequence: TGTGCCATCAGTGGGTCGGACAGGAATGAAAAACTGTTTTTT. Amino acid sequence: CAISGSDRNEKLFF.

The chain is built from TRBV14 and TRBJ2-7; D is possibly TRBD2 (5 bases). The CDR3 has 15 amino acids. V was pared by 3 bases and J by 3 bases, with 15 bases between. Looked up from germline, CDR1 is SGHDN and CDR2 is FVKESK. The CDR3 DNA reads TGTGCCAGCAGCCATCATCTAGCAGAGATCTACGAGCAGTACTTC. It specifies CASSHHLAEIYEQYF.

The gene calls are TRBV30 and TRBJ2-3, with D unclear. This CDR3 is built from 11 residues. The ends were cut back, 2 bases at V and 3 bases at J, with 3 bases in the middle. The V gene's germline CDR1 is GTSNPN and CDR2 SVGIG (reference sequence). CDR3 loop: CAWSSTDTQYF. In nucleotides, the CDR3 is TGTGCCTGGAGTTCGACAGATACGCAGTATTTT.

The rearrangement uses TRBV7-3 and TRBJ2-1; D gene unclear. The V and J ends lost 4 bases and 4 bases respectively, with 8 bases between them. The length of the CDR3 is 13 residues. Germline V gene data show CDR1 as SGHTA and CDR2 as FQGTGA. This CDR3 reads CASSSDNYNEQFF. The CDR3 DNA follows: TGTGCCAGCAGCTCTGACAATTACAATGAGCAGTTCTTC.